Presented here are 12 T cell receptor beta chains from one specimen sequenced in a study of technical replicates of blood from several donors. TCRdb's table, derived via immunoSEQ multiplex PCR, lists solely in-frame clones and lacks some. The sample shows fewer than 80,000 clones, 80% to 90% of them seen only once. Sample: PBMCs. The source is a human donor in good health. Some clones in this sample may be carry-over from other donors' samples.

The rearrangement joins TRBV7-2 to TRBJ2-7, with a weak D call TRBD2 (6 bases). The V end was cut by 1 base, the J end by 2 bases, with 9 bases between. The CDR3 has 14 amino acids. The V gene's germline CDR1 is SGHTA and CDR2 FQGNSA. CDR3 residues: CASSLGRGPYEQYF. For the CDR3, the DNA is TGTGCCAGCAGCTTAGGGCGGGGCCCCTACGAGCAGTACTTC.

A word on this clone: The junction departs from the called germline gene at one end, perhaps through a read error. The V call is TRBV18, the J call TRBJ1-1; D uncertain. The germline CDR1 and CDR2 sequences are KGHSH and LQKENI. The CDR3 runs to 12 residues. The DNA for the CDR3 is TGTGCCAGCTCCCCGGACTTCGTCGGGTTATCGTTT. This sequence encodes CASSPDFVGLSF.

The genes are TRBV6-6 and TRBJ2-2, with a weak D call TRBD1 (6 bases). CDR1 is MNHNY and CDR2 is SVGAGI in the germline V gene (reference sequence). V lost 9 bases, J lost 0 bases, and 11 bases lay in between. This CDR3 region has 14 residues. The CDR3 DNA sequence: TGTGCCAGTCGGACAGCAACGAACACCGGGGAGCTGTTTTTT. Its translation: CASRTATNTGELFF.

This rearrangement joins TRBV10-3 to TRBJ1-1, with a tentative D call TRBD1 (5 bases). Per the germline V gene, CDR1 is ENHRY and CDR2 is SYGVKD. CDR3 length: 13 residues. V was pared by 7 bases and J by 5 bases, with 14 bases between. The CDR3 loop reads CAINFQGGTEAFF. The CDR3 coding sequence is TGTGCCATCAATTTTCAGGGAGGGACTGAAGCTTTCTTT.

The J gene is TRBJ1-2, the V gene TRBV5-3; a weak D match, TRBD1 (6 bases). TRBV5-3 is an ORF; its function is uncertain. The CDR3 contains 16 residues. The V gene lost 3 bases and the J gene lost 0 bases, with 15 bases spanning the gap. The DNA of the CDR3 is TGTGCCAGAAGCTCGGATTGGGGGCCCACTAACTATGGCTACACCTTC. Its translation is CARSSDWGPTNYGYTF.

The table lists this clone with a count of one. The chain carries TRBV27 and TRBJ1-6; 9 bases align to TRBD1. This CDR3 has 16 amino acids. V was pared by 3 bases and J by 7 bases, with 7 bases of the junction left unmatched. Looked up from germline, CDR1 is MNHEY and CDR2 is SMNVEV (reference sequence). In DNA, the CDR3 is TGTGCCAGCAGTTTCCGCGGGACAGGGAACAATTCACCCCTCCACTTT. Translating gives CASSFRGTGNNSPLHF.

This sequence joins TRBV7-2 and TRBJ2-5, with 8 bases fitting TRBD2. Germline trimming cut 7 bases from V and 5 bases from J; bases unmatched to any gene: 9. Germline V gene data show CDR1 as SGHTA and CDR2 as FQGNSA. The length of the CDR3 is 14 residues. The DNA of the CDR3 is TGTGCCAGCACCCCCGTGGTAGCGGGGGAGACCCAGTACTTC. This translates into CASTPVVAGETQYF. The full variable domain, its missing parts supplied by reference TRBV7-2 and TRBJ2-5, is GAGVSQSPSNKVTEKGKDVELRCDPISGHTALYWYRQSLGQGLEFLIYFQGNSAPDKSGLPSDRFSAERTGGSVSTLTIQRTQQEDSAVYLCASTPVVAGETQYFGPGTRLLVL.

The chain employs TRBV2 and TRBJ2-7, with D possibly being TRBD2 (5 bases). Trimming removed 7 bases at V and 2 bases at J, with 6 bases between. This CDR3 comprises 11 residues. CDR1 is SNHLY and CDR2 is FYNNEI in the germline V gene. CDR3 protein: CASIGAYEQYF. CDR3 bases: TGTGCCAGCATCGGGGCCTACGAGCAGTACTTC.

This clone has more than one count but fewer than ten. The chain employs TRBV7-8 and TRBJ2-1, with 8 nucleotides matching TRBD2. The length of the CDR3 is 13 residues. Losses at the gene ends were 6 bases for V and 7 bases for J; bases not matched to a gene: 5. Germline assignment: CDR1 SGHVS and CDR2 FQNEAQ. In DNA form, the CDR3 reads TGTGCCAGCAGACCGGGACTAGTAAATGAGCAGTTCTTC. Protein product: CASRPGLVNEQFF.

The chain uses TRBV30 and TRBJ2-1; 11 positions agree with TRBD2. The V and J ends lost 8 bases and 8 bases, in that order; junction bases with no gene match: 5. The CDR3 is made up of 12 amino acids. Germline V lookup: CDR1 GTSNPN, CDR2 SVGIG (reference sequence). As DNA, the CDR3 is TGTGCCACCCTAGCGGGAGGATATGAGCAGTTCTTC. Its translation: CATLAGGYEQFF.

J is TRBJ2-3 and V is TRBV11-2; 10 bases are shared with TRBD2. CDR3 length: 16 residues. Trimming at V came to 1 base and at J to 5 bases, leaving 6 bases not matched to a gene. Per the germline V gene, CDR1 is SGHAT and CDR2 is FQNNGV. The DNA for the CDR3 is TGTGCCAGCAGCTTAGGTAGCGGGGGGAGAGAAGATACGCAGTATTTT. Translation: CASSLGSGGREDTQYF.

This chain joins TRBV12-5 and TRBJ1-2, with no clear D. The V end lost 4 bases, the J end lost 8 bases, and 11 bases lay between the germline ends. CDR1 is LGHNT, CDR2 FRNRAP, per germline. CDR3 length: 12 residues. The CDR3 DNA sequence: TGTGCTAGTGGTTCTCCAGGCTGGGGCTACACCTTC. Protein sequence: CASGSPGWGYTF.